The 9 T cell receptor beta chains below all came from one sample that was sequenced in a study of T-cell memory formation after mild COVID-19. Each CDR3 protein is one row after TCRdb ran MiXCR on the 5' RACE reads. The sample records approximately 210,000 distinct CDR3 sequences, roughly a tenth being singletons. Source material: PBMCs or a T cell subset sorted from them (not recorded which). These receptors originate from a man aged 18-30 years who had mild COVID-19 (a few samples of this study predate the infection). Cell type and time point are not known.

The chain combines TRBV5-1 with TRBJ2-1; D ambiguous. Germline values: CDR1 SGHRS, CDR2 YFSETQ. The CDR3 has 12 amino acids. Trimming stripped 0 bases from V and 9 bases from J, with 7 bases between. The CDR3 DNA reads TGCGCCAGCAGCTTGGTTGCGGCTGAGCAGTTCTTC. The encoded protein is CASSLVAAEQFF.

CDR3: CASSLIPSAEQYV. The CDR3 DNA is TGCGCCAGCAGCTTGATTCCGTCGGCCGAGCAGTACGTC. The chain is built from TRBV5-1 and TRBJ2-7; D unresolved. The CDR3 is 13 residues long. The V gene lost 1 base and the J gene lost 6 bases, with 11 bases spanning the gap. Germline V gene sequence: CDR1 SGHRS, CDR2 YFSETQ.

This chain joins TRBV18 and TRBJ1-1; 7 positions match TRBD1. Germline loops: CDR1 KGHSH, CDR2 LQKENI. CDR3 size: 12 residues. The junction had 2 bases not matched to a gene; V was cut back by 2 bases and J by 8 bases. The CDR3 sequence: CASSPLTGEAFF. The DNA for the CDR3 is TGTGCCAGCTCACCATTGACAGGGGAAGCTTTCTTT.

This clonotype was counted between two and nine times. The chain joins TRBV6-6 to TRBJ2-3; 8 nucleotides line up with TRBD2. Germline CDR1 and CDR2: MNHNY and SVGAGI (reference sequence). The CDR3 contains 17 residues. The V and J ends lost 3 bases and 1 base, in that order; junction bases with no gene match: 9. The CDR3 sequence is CASSYGPPGGGTDTQYF. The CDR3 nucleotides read TGTGCCAGCAGTTATGGTCCCCCGGGGGGGGGCACAGATACGCAGTATTTT.

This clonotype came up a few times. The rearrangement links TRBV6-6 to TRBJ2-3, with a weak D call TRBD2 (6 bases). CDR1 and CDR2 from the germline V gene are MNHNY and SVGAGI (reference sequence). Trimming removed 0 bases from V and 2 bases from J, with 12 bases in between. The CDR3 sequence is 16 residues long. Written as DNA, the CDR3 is TGTGCCAGCAGTTACTCCGGGCGGGGACCCACAGATACGCAGTATTTT. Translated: CASSYSGRGPTDTQYF.

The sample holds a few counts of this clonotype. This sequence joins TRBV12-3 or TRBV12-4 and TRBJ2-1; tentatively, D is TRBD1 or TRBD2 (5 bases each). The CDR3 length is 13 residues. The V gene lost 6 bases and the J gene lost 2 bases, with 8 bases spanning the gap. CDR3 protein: CASSRDPYNEQFF. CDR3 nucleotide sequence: TGTGCCAGCAGCCGGGACCCCTACAATGAGCAGTTCTTC.

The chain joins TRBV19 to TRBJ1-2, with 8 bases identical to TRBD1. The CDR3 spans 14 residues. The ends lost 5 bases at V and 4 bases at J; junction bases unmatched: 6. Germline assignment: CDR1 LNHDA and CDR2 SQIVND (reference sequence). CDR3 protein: CASSDRGQVYGYTF. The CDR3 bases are TGTGCCAGTAGTGACAGGGGACAAGTCTATGGCTACACCTTC. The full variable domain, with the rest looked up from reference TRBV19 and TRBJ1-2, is DGGITQSPKYLFRKEGQNVTLSCEQNLNHDAMYWYRQDPGQGLRLIYYSQIVNDFQKGDIAEGYSVSREKKESFPLTVTSAQKNPTAFYLCASSDRGQVYGYTFGSGTRLTVV.

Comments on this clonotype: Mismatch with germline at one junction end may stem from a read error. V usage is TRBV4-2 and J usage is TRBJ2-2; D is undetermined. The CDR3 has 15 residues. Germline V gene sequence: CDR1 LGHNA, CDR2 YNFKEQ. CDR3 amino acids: CTSSQESLSTGELFF. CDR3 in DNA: TGTACCAGCAGCCAAGAGAGTCTAAGCACCGGGGAGCTGTTTTTT.

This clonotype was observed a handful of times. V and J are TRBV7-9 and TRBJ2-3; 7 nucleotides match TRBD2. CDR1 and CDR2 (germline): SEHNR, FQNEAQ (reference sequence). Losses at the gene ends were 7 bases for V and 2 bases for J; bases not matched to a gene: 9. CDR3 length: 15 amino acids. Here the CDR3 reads CASTPKGTNTDTQYF. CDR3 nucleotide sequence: TGTGCCAGCACCCCCAAGGGGACTAACACAGATACGCAGTATTTT.